These 12 T cell receptor beta chains originate from one sample sequenced in a study of CD8+CD57+ T cells in acquired aplastic anemia. Patients included in sequencing had previously demonstrated CD8+CD57+ cell expansion by flow cytometry. It was genomic DNA that served as the template for profiling TCR beta VDJ and CDR3. In TCRdb, the reads were re-called with MiXCR into one record per CDR3 protein. The sample shows hundreds of thousands of distinct CDR3 sequences, more than 25% of them seen only once. Material: sorted CD4+, CD8+, or CD8+CD57+ T cells (not recorded which) from PBMCs. The receptors derive from a human donor with aplastic anemia.

This clonotype showed up many times. The chain is built from TRBV2 and TRBJ2-5; tentatively, D is TRBD1 (6 bases). Trimming left V 6 bases short and J 2 bases short, with 13 bases between. This CDR3 has 14 amino acids. CDR1 SNHLY and CDR2 FYNNEI come from the germline V gene. The CDR3 loop is CASSKTGNQETQYF. In nucleotides, the CDR3 is TGTGCCAGCAGCAAAACAGGGAATCAAGAGACCCAGTACTTC.

Turning to this clonotype: A junction end diverges from the germline sequence, so it may reflect a read error. The chain joins TRBV12-3 or TRBV12-4 to TRBJ2-7; unclear D gene. This CDR3 is built from 13 residues. The CDR3, as DNA: TGTGCCAGCAGTTTGTCAGTCTCCTACGAGCAGTGCTTC. Translation gives CASSLSVSYEQCF.

A few counts support this clonotype. The chain carries TRBV2 and TRBJ1-2; 12 nucleotides agree with TRBD1. The V segment lost 6 bases and the J segment 7 bases; nucleotides outside the gene matches: 3. The CDR3 extends over 13 amino acids. From germline, CDR1 is SNHLY and CDR2 FYNNEI. This chain's CDR3 is CASRGQGASGYTF. The CDR3 DNA sequence: TGTGCCAGCAGGGGACAGGGGGCGAGTGGCTACACCTTC.

This clonotype was counted ten times or more. This sequence joins TRBV29-1 and TRBJ1-1; the D gene is possibly TRBD1 (5 bases). CDR1 and CDR2 (germline): SQVTM, ANQGSEA. V shed 7 bases and J shed 2 bases, with 17 bases lying between them. CDR3 size: 14 residues. CDR3 in DNA: TGCAGCGCCTCGCCCGGGGGGACTAACACTGAAGCTTTCTTT. Amino acids: CSASPGGTNTEAFF.

This clonotype was detected ten times or more. The genes are TRBV24-1 and TRBJ1-1; 9 bases match TRBD1. Germline loops: CDR1 KGHDR, CDR2 SFDVKD. Trimming cost V 6 bases and J 3 bases; bases outside gene matches: 7. The length of the CDR3 is 15 residues. CDR3 DNA: TGTGCCACCAGTCCCGGGACAGGGTTTGACACTGAAGCTTTCTTT. It is translated as CATSPGTGFDTEAFF.

V is TRBV14 and J is TRBJ2-1, with D uncertain. Germline V CDR1 and CDR2: SGHDN, FVKESK. V lost 8 bases and J lost 0, with 2 bases in between. The CDR3 runs 11 residues. The CDR3 nucleotides are TGTGCCAGCCGCTCCTACAATGAGCAGTTCTTC. Its translation is CASRSYNEQFF.

This clonotype occurred many times. This rearrangement joins TRBV19 to TRBJ1-4; TRBD1 might be the D (6 bases). This CDR3 has 15 residues. Trimming left V 5 bases short and J 6 bases short, with 16 bases between. The germline V gene has CDR1 LNHDA and CDR2 SQIVND (reference sequence). CDR3: CASSGTGTPDEKLFF. CDR3 in DNA: TGTGCCAGTAGTGGTACCGGGACACCTGATGAAAAACTGTTTTTT.

This clonotype came up a few times. The rearrangement links TRBV6-5 to TRBJ1-3; the D is unclear. CDR1 MNHEY and CDR2 SVGAGI come from the germline V gene. V lost 0 bases and J lost 0, with 9 bases in between. This CDR3 region has 16 residues. The CDR3 sequence: CASSYSQRSSGNTIYF. CDR3 in DNA: TGTGCCAGCAGTTACTCGCAACGGAGCTCTGGAAACACCATATATTTT.

Many counts were recorded for this clonotype. The chain joins TRBV19 to TRBJ2-1; 7 bases match TRBD1. CDR3 length equals 15 residues. Trimming at V came to 5 bases and at J to 0 bases, leaving 4 bases not matched to a gene. CDR1 and CDR2 (germline): LNHDA, SQIVND (reference sequence). The CDR3 bases are TGTGCCAGTAGTGGACAGGTCAGCTCCTACAATGAGCAGTTCTTC. This codes for CASSGQVSSYNEQFF.

The chain has TRBV19 and TRBJ2-1, with TRBD2 matching over 13 bases. In germline, CDR1 is LNHDA, CDR2 SQIVND (reference sequence). The CDR3 is made up of 20 amino acids. J lost 6 bases, V lost 0 bases, and 14 bases had no gene match. CDR3 region: CASSIDRTGTSGAHGNEQFF. CDR3 DNA: TGTGCCAGTAGTATAGATCGAACAGGGACTAGCGGGGCCCATGGCAATGAGCAGTTCTTC.

A single count supports this clonotype. The V and J genes are TRBV10-3 and TRBJ2-7; no firm D call. The V end lost 5 bases, the J end lost 7 bases, and 6 bases lay between the germline ends. CDR1 and CDR2 from the germline V gene are ENHRY and SYGVKD. The CDR3 runs to 10 residues. The CDR3 DNA sequence: TGTGCCATCAGTCCAATTGAGCAGTACTTC. Protein sequence: CAISPIEQYF.

This clonotype was detected ten times or more. The chain links TRBV29-1 to TRBJ1-6; TRBD1 is a possible D gene (5 bases). Between the trimmed V and J ends, which lost 4 bases and 11 bases, there was a span of 12 bases. Germline CDR1 reads SQVTM; CDR2 reads ANQGSEA. CDR3 length: 12 amino acids. CDR3 in amino acids: CSVAGIGTPLHF. The CDR3 DNA reads TGCAGCGTTGCAGGGATCGGTACACCCCTCCACTTT.